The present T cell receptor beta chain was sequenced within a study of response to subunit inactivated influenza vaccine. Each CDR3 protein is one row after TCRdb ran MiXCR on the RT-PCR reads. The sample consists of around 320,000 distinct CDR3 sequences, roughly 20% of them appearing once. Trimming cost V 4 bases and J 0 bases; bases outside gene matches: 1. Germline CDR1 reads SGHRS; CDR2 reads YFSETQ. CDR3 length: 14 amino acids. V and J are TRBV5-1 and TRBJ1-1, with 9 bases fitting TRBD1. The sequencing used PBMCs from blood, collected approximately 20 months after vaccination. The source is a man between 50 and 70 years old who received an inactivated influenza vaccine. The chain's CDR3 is CASSGQGMNTEAFF. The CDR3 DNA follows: TGCGCCAGCAGCGGACAGGGGATGAACACTGAAGCTTTCTTT. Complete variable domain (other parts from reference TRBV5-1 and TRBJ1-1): KAGVTQTPRYLIKTRGQQVTLSCSPISGHRSVSWYQQTPGQGLQFLFEYFSETQRNKGNFPGRFSGRQFSNSRSEMNVSTLELGDSALYLCASSGQGMNTEAFFGQGTRLTVV.